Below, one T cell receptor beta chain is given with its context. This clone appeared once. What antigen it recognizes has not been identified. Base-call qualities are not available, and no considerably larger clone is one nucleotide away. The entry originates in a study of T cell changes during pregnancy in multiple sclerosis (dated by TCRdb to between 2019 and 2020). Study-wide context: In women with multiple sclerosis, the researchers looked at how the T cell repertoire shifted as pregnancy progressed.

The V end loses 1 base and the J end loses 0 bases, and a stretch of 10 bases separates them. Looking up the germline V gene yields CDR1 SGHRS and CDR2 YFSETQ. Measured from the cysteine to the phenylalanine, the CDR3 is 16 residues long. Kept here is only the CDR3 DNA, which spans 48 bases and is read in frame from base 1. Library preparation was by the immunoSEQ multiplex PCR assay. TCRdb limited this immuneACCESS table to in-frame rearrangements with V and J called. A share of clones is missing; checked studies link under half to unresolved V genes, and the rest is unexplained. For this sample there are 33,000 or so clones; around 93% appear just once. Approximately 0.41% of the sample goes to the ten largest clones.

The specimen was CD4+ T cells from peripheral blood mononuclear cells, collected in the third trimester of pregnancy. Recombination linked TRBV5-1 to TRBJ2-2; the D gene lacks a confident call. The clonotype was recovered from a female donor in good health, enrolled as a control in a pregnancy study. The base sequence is TGCGCCAGCAGCTTGTCTGTGTCGGCGAACACCGGGGAGCTGTTTTTT. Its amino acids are CASSLSVSANTGELFF.